Following are 17 T cell receptor beta chains from one sample sequenced in a study of beta chain features in type 1 diabetes. The sequenced template was cDNA made from the entire isolated RNA. Data came from immunoSEQ multiplex PCR; TCRdb stores just in-frame clones and leaves some out. The sample lists 310,000 or so clones; around 16% were seen once. Whole-study findings and limits: Among all four CD4+ subsets, Type 1 diabetes patients had TCRB CDR3s that were moderately but significantly shorter.

Their cognate antigens are unknown. The sample comprised naive CD4+ T cells from blood. The receptors originated from a man aged 18 to 29 with type 1 diabetes.

This clone turned up a few times. The J gene is TRBJ1-5, the V gene TRBV19, with 8 positions matching TRBD1. Germline V gene lookup returns CDR1 LNHDA and CDR2 SQIVND (reference sequence). The CDR3 loop spans 16 amino acids. V trimming: 7 bases; J trimming: 5 bases; junction bases outside the gene matches: 13. The CDR3 is CASTITRGRGDQPQHF. The CDR3 DNA reads as TGTGCCAGTACCATAACCAGGGGGCGCGGGGATCAGCCCCAGCATTTT.

The V gene is TRBV6-5, the J gene TRBJ2-7; TRBD1 aligns across 9 bases. V dropped 2 bases and J dropped 4; count of bases not matched to a gene: 3. This CDR3 spans 14 amino acids. CDR1 and CDR2 from the germline V gene are MNHEY and SVGAGI. The CDR3 nucleotides are TGTGCCAGCAGTTACGTGACAGGGGGTTACGAGCAGTACTTC. Encoded protein: CASSYVTGGYEQYF.

The rearrangement joins TRBV4-3 to TRBJ2-2; TRBD1 matches 9 bases. The CDR3 runs 16 residues. Germline CDR1 is LGHNA and CDR2 is YSLEER. Trimming at V came to 0 bases and at J to 6 bases, leaving 5 bases not matched to a gene. CDR3 nucleotides: TGCGCCAGCAGCCAAGAATCGGACAGGGGCCCCGGGGAGCTGTTTTTT. It specifies CASSQESDRGPGELFF.

The chain is built from TRBV7-9 and TRBJ1-5, with D unclear. Trimming removed 3 bases at V and 4 bases at J, with 25 bases between. Germline V CDR1 and CDR2: SEHNR, FQNEAQ (reference sequence). This CDR3 has 19 amino acids. CDR3 in DNA: TGTGCCAGCAGCTTGGTTTTACGGGGAAAAGGAAGAGAAAATCAGCCCCAGCATTTT. Protein sequence: CASSLVLRGKGRENQPQHF.

This clone was seen a handful of times. J is TRBJ2-7 and V is TRBV5-4; the match to TRBD2 covers 8 bases. The junction had 2 bases not matched to a gene; V was cut back by 4 bases and J by 2 bases. Germline values: CDR1 SGHNT, CDR2 YYREEE (reference sequence). The CDR3 covers 13 residues. The CDR3 sequence: CASSLSGTYEQYF. The DNA of the CDR3 is TGTGCCAGCAGCCTTAGCGGGACCTACGAGCAGTACTTC.

In its sample, this clone was seen a few times. The V gene is TRBV7-2, the J gene TRBJ2-7, with 8 bases identical to TRBD1. Germline CDR1 SGHTA, CDR2 FQGNSA. V was clipped by 4 bases and J by 6 bases; unmatched bases: 14. The CDR3 sequence is 16 residues long. The CDR3 loop reads CASSSSSGGDAGEQYF. The CDR3 DNA reads as TGTGCCAGCAGCTCGTCCTCAGGGGGCGACGCTGGCGAGCAGTACTTC.

The chain has TRBV7-2 and TRBJ1-1; D may be TRBD1 (5 bases). The V gene lost 5 bases and the J gene lost 0 bases, with 7 bases spanning the gap. The germline gives CDR1 SGHTA, CDR2 FQGNSA. The CDR3 sequence is 13 residues long. In DNA form, the CDR3 reads TGTGCCAGCAGCCCCAGGGTGAACACTGAAGCTTTCTTT. Translating gives CASSPRVNTEAFF. The whole variable domain, remainder taken from reference TRBV7-2 and TRBJ1-1, is GAGVSQSPSNKVTEKGKDVELRCDPISGHTALYWYRQSLGQGLEFLIYFQGNSAPDKSGLPSDRFSAERTGGSVSTLTIQRTQQEDSAVYLCASSPRVNTEAFFGQGTRLTVV.

V usage is TRBV5-4 and J usage is TRBJ2-1; 7 bases match TRBD2. CDR3 length: 15 amino acids. Germline V gene lookup returns CDR1 SGHNT and CDR2 YYREEE (reference sequence). The V segment lost 8 bases and the J segment 0 bases; nucleotides outside the gene matches: 8. CDR3 coding DNA: TGTGCCAGTCGAGCGTGGGGGGGCTCCTACAATGAGCAGTTCTTC. Translating gives CASRAWGGSYNEQFF.

This clone has a handful of counts. The rearrangement links TRBV5-1 to TRBJ2-7; 10 bases agree with TRBD1. The CDR3 covers 14 residues. The V gene end was trimmed by 3 bases and the J gene end by 6 bases; junction bases not matched to a gene: 6. Germline-derived CDR1 and CDR2 are SGHRS and YFSETQ. CDR3 coding DNA: TGCGCCAGCAGCTCCGGGACAGGGGCTGGCGAGCAGTACTTC. Residues: CASSSGTGAGEQYF.

This chain joins TRBV5-1 and TRBJ2-7; TRBD2 is a possible D gene (7 bases). The ends were cut back, 4 bases at V and 2 bases at J, with 13 bases in the middle. CDR1 SGHRS and CDR2 YFSETQ come from the germline V gene. This CDR3 has 14 amino acids. The CDR3 reads CASSPGRGPYEQYF. The CDR3 nucleotides are TGCGCCAGCAGCCCCGGGCGGGGGCCCTACGAGCAGTACTTC.

The rearrangement uses TRBV13 and TRBJ2-1, with 10 bases aligning to TRBD2. The CDR3 covers 17 residues. Trimming cost V 4 bases and J 0 bases; bases outside gene matches: 6. The germline V gene has CDR1 PRHDT and CDR2 FYEKMQ (reference sequence). In DNA form, the CDR3 reads TGTGCCAGCAGCTCCCCCCCTAGCGGGAGCTCCTACAATGAGCAGTTCTTC. This sequence encodes CASSSPPSGSSYNEQFF.

The table lists this clone with a few counts. The V gene is TRBV4-3, the J gene TRBJ1-5; D is perhaps TRBD1 (5 bases). V was shortened by 0 bases and J by 7 bases, with 16 bases between the two germline ends. The germline CDR1 and CDR2 sequences are LGHNA and YSLEER. The CDR3 length is 16 residues. CDR3 in amino acids: CASSQDLGRGGQPQHF. CDR3 nucleotides: TGCGCCAGCAGCCAAGATCTGGGGAGGGGAGGACAGCCCCAGCATTTT.

This clone was seen a handful of times. For the CDR3, the DNA is TGTGCCAGCAGCTCTCAGGGCCCAGGCGGGGAGCTGTTTTTT. Encoded protein: CASSSQGPGGELFF. This chain connects TRBV5-8 to TRBJ2-2, with D perhaps TRBD1 (5 bases). V lost 3 bases to trimming and J lost 7 bases, with 13 bases between them. Germline-derived CDR1 and CDR2 are SGHTS and YDEGEE. The CDR3 runs to 14 residues.

This clone was observed a few times. The V call is TRBV7-9, the J call TRBJ2-7; 7 bases fit TRBD1. The junction had 10 bases not matched to a gene; V was cut back by 4 bases and J by 1 base. Germline assignment: CDR1 SEHNR and CDR2 FQNEAQ (reference sequence). This CDR3 comprises 16 residues. DNA of the CDR3: TGTGCCAGCAGCTCCAGGGACAGACCCACGTCCTACGAGCAGTACTTC. Its protein is CASSSRDRPTSYEQYF.

This clone was found a few times. The rearrangement uses TRBV28 and TRBJ2-3, with TRBD2 identical over 12 bases. The CDR3 loop spans 20 amino acids. Per germline, CDR1 MDHEN and CDR2 SYDVKM. The trim removed 4 bases at V and 0 bases at J, leaving 14 bases unmatched. The CDR3 bases are TGTGCCAGCAGTTCACGACTAGCGGGAGTTTACCCTACTAGCACAGATACGCAGTATTTT. Its translation is CASSSRLAGVYPTSTDTQYF.

This clone has more than one count but fewer than ten. The chain employs TRBV7-9 and TRBJ2-5; D is undetermined. Germline V CDR1 and CDR2: SEHNR, FQNEAQ (reference sequence). The CDR3 covers 15 residues. V was pared by 7 bases and J by 2 bases, with 17 bases between. The CDR3 region has the DNA TGTGCCAGCACCCCCGGCGACACCTATCAAGAGACCCAGTACTTC. Its translation is CASTPGDTYQETQYF.

The chain recombines TRBV28 with TRBJ2-6, with D unresolved. Germline V gene data show CDR1 as MDHEN and CDR2 as SYDVKM. CDR3 length: 13 amino acids. V lost 8 bases to trimming and J lost 2 bases, with 7 bases between them. The CDR3 protein is CASFYTGANVLTF. CDR3 nucleotides: TGTGCCAGCTTTTATACTGGGGCCAACGTCCTGACTTTC.